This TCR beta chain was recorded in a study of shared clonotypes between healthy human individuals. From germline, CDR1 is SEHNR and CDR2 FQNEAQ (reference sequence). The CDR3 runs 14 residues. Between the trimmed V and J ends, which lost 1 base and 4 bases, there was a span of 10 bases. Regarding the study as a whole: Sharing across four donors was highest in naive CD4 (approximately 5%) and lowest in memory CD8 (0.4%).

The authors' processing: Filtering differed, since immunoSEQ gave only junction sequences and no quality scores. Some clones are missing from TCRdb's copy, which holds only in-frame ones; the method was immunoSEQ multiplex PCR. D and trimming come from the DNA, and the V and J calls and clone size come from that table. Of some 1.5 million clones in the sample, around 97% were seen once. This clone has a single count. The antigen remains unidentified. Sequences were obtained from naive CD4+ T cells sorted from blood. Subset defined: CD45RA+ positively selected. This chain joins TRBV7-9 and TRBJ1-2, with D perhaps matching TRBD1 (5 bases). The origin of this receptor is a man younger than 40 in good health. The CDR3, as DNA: TGTGCCAGCAGCTTAGATAGACAGATCTATGGCTACACCTTC. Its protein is CASSLDRQIYGYTF.